This T cell receptor (beta chain) derives from a study of regulatory T cells in long-lasting Graves disease. Sample time point: newly diagnosed GD, antithyroid drugs for less than 3 months. Scientists built the TCR library using RNA that was extracted from PBMCs. The patients included were those that came from an endocrinology department in Xi'an, China. Study outcomes and limitations: Persistent patients shared 2,741 public clonotypes among themselves. Newly diagnosed patients shared fewer, at 900 to 1,000. It is possible that accuracy was reduced by the small size of the sample.

On this clonotype itself: Its antigen is not identified. This may come from a read error, since a much larger clone is one base off.

Building of the TCR beta libraries involved iRepertoire HTBI primers and Arm-PCR of CDR3 regions. TCRdb called the multiplex PCR reads again in MiXCR, with one record for every CDR3 protein. This sample has roughly 260,000 distinct CDR3 sequences; about 20% occur once, and the top ten carry roughly 15%. A further study also used this sample, focusing on T cells in Graves' hyperthyroidism and ophthalmopathy. Per that study: Used for diagnoses were clinical symptoms, serum thyroxine and TRAb, thyroid ultrasound and orbital computed tomography.

Sequences were derived from peripheral blood mononuclear cells (PBMCs), sampled at new diagnosis, from a patient treated with antithyroid drugs. This receptor was taken from a woman in her twenties or thirties with Graves disease.

The CDR3 DNA sequence: TGTGCCAGCAGCTTTACAGGGGTCGAAGAGACCCAGTACTTC. Translating gives CASSFTGVEETQYF. The chain is built from TRBV11-1 and TRBJ2-5; 7 nucleotides align to TRBD1. The CDR3 loop spans 14 amino acids. Germline trimming cut 3 bases from V and 3 bases from J; bases unmatched to any gene: 4. Germline-derived CDR1 and CDR2 are SGHAT and FQDESV (reference sequence).